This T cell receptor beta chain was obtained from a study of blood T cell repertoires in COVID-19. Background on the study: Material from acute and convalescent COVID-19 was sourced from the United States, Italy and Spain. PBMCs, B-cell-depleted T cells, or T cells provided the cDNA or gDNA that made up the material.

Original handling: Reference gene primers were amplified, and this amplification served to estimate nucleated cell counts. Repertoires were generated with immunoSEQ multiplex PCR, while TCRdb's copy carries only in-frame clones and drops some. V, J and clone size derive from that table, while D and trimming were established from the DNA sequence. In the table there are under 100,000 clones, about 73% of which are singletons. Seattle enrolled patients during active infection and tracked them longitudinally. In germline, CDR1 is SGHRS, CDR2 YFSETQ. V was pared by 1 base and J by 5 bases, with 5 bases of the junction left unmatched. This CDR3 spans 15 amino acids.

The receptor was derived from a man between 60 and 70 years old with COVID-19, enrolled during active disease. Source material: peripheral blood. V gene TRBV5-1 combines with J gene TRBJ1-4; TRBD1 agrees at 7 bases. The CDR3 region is CASSLKGQRNEKLFF. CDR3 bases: TGCGCCAGCAGCTTGAAGGGACAGAGAAATGAAAAACTGTTTTTT.